This T cell receptor (beta chain) comes out of a study of blood T cells in healthy people across ages. General study points: PBMC samples, being unsorted, prevented any conclusive comparison of naive and antigen-experienced cells. Significant beta diversity loss was already apparent by age approximately 38, declining roughly linearly. With naive T cell percentage, TCR beta diversity showed a strong correlation.

As concerns this clonotype: Its antigen is currently unknown.

The CDR3 runs 15 residues. Germline V lookup: CDR1 MDHEN, CDR2 SYDVKM. V shed 6 bases and J 7 bases; nucleotides not matched to a gene: 15. Isolated per sample were at least 6 million PBMCs. The use of a sample-barcoded 5' primer and a J-beta primer mix characterized a second PCR of 7 to 11 cycles. From the 5' RACE reads, TCRdb called clonotypes with MiXCR, one entry per CDR3 protein. The sample consists of about 780,000 distinct CDR3 sequences, about 47% of them appearing once. Sequenced sample: blood. This TCR was sampled from a man older than 75 in good health. The chain combines TRBV28 with TRBJ2-7; 7 bases line up with TRBD2. CDR3 DNA sequence: TGTGCCAGCAGACGAGGCCGGGAGGAACGGGGTGAGCAGTACTTC. It codes for CASRRGREERGEQYF. The whole variable domain, filled in from reference TRBV28 and TRBJ2-7, reads DVKVTQSSRYLVKRTGEKVFLECVQDMDHENMFWYRQDPGLGLRLIYFSYDVKMKEKGDIPEGYSVSREKKERFSLILESASTNQTSMYLCASRRGREERGEQYFGPGTRLTVT.